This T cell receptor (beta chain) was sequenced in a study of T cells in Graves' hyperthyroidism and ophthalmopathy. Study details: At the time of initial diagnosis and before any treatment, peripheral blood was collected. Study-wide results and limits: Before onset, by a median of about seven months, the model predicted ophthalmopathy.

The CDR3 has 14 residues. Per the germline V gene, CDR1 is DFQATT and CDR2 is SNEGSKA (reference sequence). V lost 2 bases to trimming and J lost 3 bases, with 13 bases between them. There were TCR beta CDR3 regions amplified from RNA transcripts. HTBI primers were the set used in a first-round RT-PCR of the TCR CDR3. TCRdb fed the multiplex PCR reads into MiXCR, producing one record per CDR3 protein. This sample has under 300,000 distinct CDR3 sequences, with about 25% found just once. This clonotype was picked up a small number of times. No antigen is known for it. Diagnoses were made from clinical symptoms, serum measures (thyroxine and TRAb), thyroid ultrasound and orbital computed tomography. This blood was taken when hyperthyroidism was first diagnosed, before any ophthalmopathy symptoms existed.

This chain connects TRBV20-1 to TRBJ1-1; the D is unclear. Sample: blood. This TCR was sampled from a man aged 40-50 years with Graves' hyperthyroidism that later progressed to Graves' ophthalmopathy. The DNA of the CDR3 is TGCAGTGCTAGATACGTGGGATCAGACACTGAAGCTTTCTTT. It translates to CSARYVGSDTEAFF.